This T cell receptor (beta chain) was retrieved from a study of cytomegalovirus exposure and HLA in healthy donors. The wider study: The same platform used for the 666 first-cohort repertoires was also used for the 100 to 150 validation repertoires, as a later analysis reported.

General study points: Reported results showed that the classifier diagnosed cytomegalovirus status with high specificity and sensitivity. Within the 120 validation repertoires, first-cohort TCR clusters tended to co-occur, according to a later analysis. The study recorded 160 or so TCR beta chains that were cytomegalovirus-associated.

Worth noting for this clone: Its target is not known.

Assay used: immunoSEQ multiplex PCR; TCRdb lists only in-frame clones, some missing. The sample carries over 250,000 clones, roughly 87% recorded once. V shed 0 bases and J 5 bases; nucleotides not matched to a gene: 13. From germline, CDR1 is MGHRA and CDR2 YSYEKL. The CDR3 runs 17 residues. Sequencing was done on a sample of PBMCs. The chain has TRBV4-1 and TRBJ2-7; 7 nucleotides align to TRBD2. This clonotype originated in a woman aged 25 to 45 in good health and CMV-seropositive. CDR3 loop: CASSQDTGGTGLNEQYF. The DNA of the CDR3 is TGCGCCAGCAGCCAAGATACTGGGGGGACGGGACTAAACGAGCAGTACTTC.